Each of the 22 T cell receptor beta chains below was sequenced from the same sample in a study of Graves' ophthalmopathy and Graves' hyperthyroidism. TCR beta CDR3 amplification used RNA transcripts. HTBI-primed RT-PCR formed the first round, and a multiplex PCR formed the second. TCRdb re-analysed the multiplex PCR reads in MiXCR, keeping a single row per CDR3 protein. The sample has over a million distinct CDR3 sequences; about 40% are singletons. The sample taken for sequencing was peripheral blood or thyroid tissue (not recorded which). The receptors derive from an adult man with Graves' hyperthyroidism.

This clonotype was detected ten times or more. This chain uses TRBV10-3 with TRBJ2-7; either TRBD1 or TRBD2 may fit D (6 bases each). This CDR3 comprises 14 residues. The germline gives CDR1 ENHRY, CDR2 SYGVKD. Deletions cut 6 bases from V and 4 bases from J, with 16 bases between. The CDR3 nucleotides read TGTGCCATCAGACTCGACAAAGGGGGGTACGAGCAGTACTTC. Its translation: CAIRLDKGGYEQYF.

CDR3 coding DNA: TGTGCCAGCAGCCATCACAGAGCGCTAGCGGGAGCAGAGACCCAGTACTTC. Its translation: CASSHHRALAGAETQYF. This chain links TRBV3-1 with TRBJ2-5, with 10 bases identical to TRBD2. CDR3 length: 17 amino acids. Germline V gene sequence: CDR1 LGHDT, CDR2 YNNKEL (reference sequence). The V gene end was trimmed by 3 bases and the J gene end by 4 bases; junction bases not matched to a gene: 11.

The J gene is TRBJ2-5, the V gene TRBV7-3; 7 nucleotides line up with TRBD1. There are 15 residues in the CDR3. Germline V CDR1 and CDR2: SGHTA, FQGTGA. The V segment lost 5 bases and the J segment 4 bases; nucleotides outside the gene matches: 10. This chain's CDR3 is CASSPFRQGGETQYF. In DNA form, the CDR3 reads TGTGCCAGCAGCCCCTTCCGACAGGGCGGAGAGACCCAGTACTTC.

The V and J genes are TRBV25-1 and TRBJ2-5; D is possibly TRBD1 or TRBD2 (6 bases each). CDR1 and CDR2 (germline): MGHDK, SYGVNS. The CDR3 is 15 amino acids. The V end was cut by 1 base, the J end by 5 bases, with 14 bases between. DNA for the CDR3: TGTGCCAGCAGTGAATCTAGGGGGGCACCGGAGACCCAGTACTTC. It translates to CASSESRGAPETQYF.

This clonotype has at least ten counts. The chain combines TRBV7-6 with TRBJ1-1; TRBD1 matches 7 bases. Germline loops: CDR1 SGHVS, CDR2 FNYEAQ. The CDR3 is made up of 14 amino acids. The ends lost 4 bases at V and 6 bases at J; junction bases unmatched: 8. CDR3 DNA: TGTGCCAGCAGCTCACGACAGGGTCAGGCTGAAGCTTTCTTT. Translated, it gives CASSSRQGQAEAFF.

The gene calls are TRBV19 and TRBJ2-7; 13 bases line up with TRBD2. This CDR3 contains 16 residues. J gave up 9 bases and V 3 bases, and 11 bases lay outside the gene matches. Germline assignment: CDR1 LNHDA and CDR2 SQIVND (reference sequence). Here the CDR3 DNA reads TGTGCCAGTAGTATCGGACTAGCGGGAGTCTATTCTGTGCAGTACTTC. Translating gives CASSIGLAGVYSVQYF.

The chain couples TRBV24-1 to TRBJ1-2; possibly TRBD1 for D (5 bases). Germline loops: CDR1 KGHDR, CDR2 SFDVKD. CDR3 length equals 12 residues. The CDR3 nucleotides are TGTGCTAGAGGCGGTGGGGGAAGTGGCTACACCTTC. It yields the protein CARGGGGSGYTF.

This clonotype was seen ten or more times. V and J are TRBV19 and TRBJ1-6; D unresolved. V shed 6 bases and J shed 4 bases, with 10 bases lying between them. Germline V lookup: CDR1 LNHDA, CDR2 SQIVND (reference sequence). The CDR3 has 14 amino acids. CDR3 amino acids: CASRLEPYNSPLHF. DNA for the CDR3: TGTGCCAGTAGATTGGAGCCGTATAATTCACCCCTCCACTTT.

This CDR3 reads CASSLEIAGEETQYF. In DNA form, the CDR3 reads TGTGCCAGCAGCTTAGAAATTGCGGGCGAAGAGACCCAGTACTTC. The V and J genes are TRBV7-8 and TRBJ2-5; weak D call: TRBD2 (5 bases). This CDR3 spans 15 amino acids. The germline gives CDR1 SGHVS, CDR2 FQNEAQ. V lost 1 base and J lost 3, with 12 bases in between.

With regard to this clonotype: The germline gene is not matched at one end of the junction; a read error may be the cause. The V and J genes are TRBV12-3 or TRBV12-4 and TRBJ2-7; the match to TRBD2 covers 8 bases. The CDR3 length is 16 residues. This chain's CDR3 is CASSLDGSGRSYEQYF. CDR3 DNA sequence: TGTGCCAGCAGCTTAGATGGGAGCGGGAGAAGCTACGAGCAGTACTTC.

As regards this clonotype: The junction differs from germline at one of its ends, possibly a read error. The V gene is TRBV12-3 or TRBV12-4, the J gene TRBJ2-7; 7 nucleotides match TRBD1. This CDR3 spans 14 amino acids. CDR3 coding DNA: TGTGCCAGCAGCCCAATAACAGGGGCCGGGGAGCTGTACTTC. Protein: CASSPITGAGELYF.

This clonotype was recorded at least ten times. The gene calls are TRBV20-1 and TRBJ2-5; 11 bases map to TRBD2. Losses at the gene ends were 6 bases for V and 0 bases for J; bases not matched to a gene: 6. CDR1 is DFQATT, CDR2 SNEGSKA, per germline (reference sequence). The CDR3 totals 15 residues. The chain's CDR3 is CSARSLAGDQETQYF. CDR3 DNA: TGCAGTGCCCGATCACTAGCGGGGGACCAAGAGACCCAGTACTTC.

In this sample, this clonotype turned up many times. This chain uses TRBV24-1 with TRBJ2-6; D remains ambiguous. Deletions cut 9 bases from V and 2 bases from J, with 7 bases between. This CDR3 comprises 13 residues. Germline CDR1 reads KGHDR; CDR2 reads SFDVKD. CDR3 in DNA: TGTGCCACCTCTGACGCTGGGGCCAACGTCCTGACTTTC. Translation gives CATSDAGANVLTF.

The chain recombines TRBV29-1 with TRBJ1-3; TRBD1 is a possible D gene (6 bases). Trimming cost V 6 bases and J 2 bases, with 23 bases left between them. The germline gives CDR1 SQVTM, CDR2 ANQGSEA. CDR3 length: 17 amino acids. CDR3 residues: CSVRTDSGRETGNTIYF. The CDR3 DNA sequence: TGCAGCGTACGGACAGACTCGGGCAGGGAGACTGGAAACACCATATATTTT.

In this sample, this clonotype turned up many times. The rearrangement uses TRBV10-3 and TRBJ2-5, with 10 nucleotides matching TRBD2. Germline-derived CDR1 and CDR2 are ENHRY and SYGVKD. This CDR3 has 16 residues. The J segment lost 4 bases and the V segment lost 2 bases, leaving 7 bases of the junction unmatched. CDR3 sequence (DNA): TGTGCCATCAGTGAGGCGCTAGCGGGAGCGGGAGAGACCCAGTACTTC. Translating gives CAISEALAGAGETQYF.

This clonotype has ten or more counts. The chain joins TRBV25-1 to TRBJ2-7; D is perhaps TRBD2 (5 bases). With 6 bases removed from V and 1 base from J, the gap between germline ends came to 7 bases. This CDR3 region has 12 residues. Germline V lookup: CDR1 MGHDK, CDR2 SYGVNS. CDR3 protein: CASREASYEQYF. CDR3 coding DNA: TGTGCCAGCAGGGAGGCGTCCTACGAGCAGTACTTC.

The rearrangement uses TRBV6-5 and TRBJ1-5; D is unclear. Germline V gene lookup returns CDR1 MNHEY and CDR2 SVGAGI. CDR3 size: 15 residues. V was cut by 5 bases and J by 4 bases, with 15 bases left in between. CDR3 bases: TGTGCCAGCAGTGGCCTGTGGCAGGAGAATCAGCCCCAGCATTTT. Protein product: CASSGLWQENQPQHF.

The chain combines TRBV7-9 with TRBJ2-5; 10 nucleotides agree with TRBD1. The trim removed 3 bases at V and 5 bases at J, leaving 12 bases unmatched. Germline CDR1 reads SEHNR; CDR2 reads FQNEAQ (reference sequence). This CDR3 has 17 residues. The CDR3 region has the DNA TGTGCCAGCAGCTTCCGTCCCGGGACAGGGGCCTGGGAGACCCAGTACTTC. Amino acid sequence: CASSFRPGTGAWETQYF.

This clonotype has only a few counts. The V and J genes are TRBV27 and TRBJ1-5, with D tentatively TRBD1 (5 bases). CDR1 is MNHEY and CDR2 is SMNVEV in the germline V gene (reference sequence). This CDR3 spans 15 amino acids. Trimming shortened V by 4 bases and J by 5 bases, and 15 bases separated the two germline ends. The CDR3 bases are TGTGCCAGCAGTTCTGGGGGTTTCTTGGATCAGCCCCAGCATTTT. It is translated as CASSSGGFLDQPQHF.

This clonotype has ten or more counts. The chain carries TRBV7-9 and TRBJ2-6; D unresolved. CDR3 length equals 14 residues. Trimming pared 7 bases from V and 4 bases from J, leaving 11 bases between. CDR1 is SEHNR, CDR2 FQNEAQ, per germline (reference sequence). The CDR3 sequence: CASIDPGGANVLTF. The CDR3 region has the DNA TGTGCCAGCATCGATCCGGGCGGGGCCAACGTCCTGACTTTC.

As for this clonotype: A much bigger clone sits one base away, suggesting this may be a read error. The chain uses TRBV29-1 and TRBJ2-7; 13 bases fit TRBD2. The trim removed 7 bases at V and 5 bases at J, leaving 8 bases unmatched. Per the germline V gene, CDR1 is SQVTM and CDR2 is ANQGSEA. This CDR3 is built from 14 residues. CDR3 coding DNA: TGCAGCGCTGATGGACTAGCGGGGGAACACGAGCAGTACTTC. This gives the protein CSADGLAGEHEQYF.

This clonotype has more than one count but fewer than ten. The chain couples TRBV7-2 to TRBJ2-2; D gene unclear. With 1 base removed from V and 9 bases from J, the gap between germline ends came to 12 bases. CDR1 SGHTA and CDR2 FQGNSA come from the germline V gene. This CDR3 spans 14 amino acids. The CDR3 bases are TGTGCCAGCAGCTTAGGGGTGATTCTACGGGAGCTGTTTTTT. It specifies CASSLGVILRELFF.